This TCR beta chain was documented in a study of T cells after yellow fever vaccination. Each CDR3 protein is one row after TCRdb ran MiXCR on the 5' RACE reads. The table has about 320,000 distinct CDR3 sequences, roughly 4.3% seen once. V lost 4 bases and J 2 bases, leaving 9 bases between the germline ends. The germline gives CDR1 SGHRS, CDR2 YFSETQ. The length of the CDR3 is 14 residues. Material: PBMCs, obtained 15 days after the yellow fever booster vaccination. V usage is TRBV5-1 and J usage is TRBJ2-2, with D unclear. The TCR was taken from a man in his late teens or twenties who received the YFV17D yellow fever vaccine. DNA of the CDR3: TGCGCCAGCAGCGCTGACCGTAACACCGGGGAGCTGTTTTTT. Amino acids: CASSADRNTGELFF.